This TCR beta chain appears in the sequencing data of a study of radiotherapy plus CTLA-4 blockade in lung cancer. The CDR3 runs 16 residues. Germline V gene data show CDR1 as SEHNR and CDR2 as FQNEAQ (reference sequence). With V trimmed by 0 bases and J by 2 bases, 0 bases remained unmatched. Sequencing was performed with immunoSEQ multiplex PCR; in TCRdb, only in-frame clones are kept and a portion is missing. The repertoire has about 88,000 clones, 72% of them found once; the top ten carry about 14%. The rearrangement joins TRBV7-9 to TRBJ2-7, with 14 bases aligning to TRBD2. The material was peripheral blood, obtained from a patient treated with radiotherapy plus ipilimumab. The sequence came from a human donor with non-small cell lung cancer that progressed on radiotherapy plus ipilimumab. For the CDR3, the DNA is TGTGCCAGCAGCTTAGCGGGACTAGCGGGAGCCTACGAGCAGTACTTC. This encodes CASSLAGLAGAYEQYF.